Sequencing of this T cell receptor beta chain was carried out in a study of blood T cell repertoires in COVID-19. Study background: PBMCs, B-cell-depleted T cells, or T cells were the source of the cDNA or gDNA that made up the material.

The CDR3 is 14 residues long. The V end was cut by 6 bases, the J end by 0 bases, with 8 bases between. The germline gives CDR1 MNHEY, CDR2 SVGAGI. The authors' processing: Amplified reference gene primers provided the basis for estimating nucleated cell counts. Sequenced by immunoSEQ multiplex PCR; TCRdb stores in-frame clones only, minus some. D and trimming were read from the DNA, whereas the V and J calls and clone size are those reported in that table. The table includes 250,000 or so clones, 88% detected once. The clonotype comes from a woman aged 30 to 39 with acute or convalescent COVID-19. V is TRBV6-5 and J is TRBJ1-4, with D possibly matching TRBD1 (6 bases). Sequenced material: peripheral blood. The CDR3 DNA reads as TGTGCCAGCAGAAGGACAGCAACTAATGAAAAACTGTTTTTT. Protein product: CASRRTATNEKLFF.